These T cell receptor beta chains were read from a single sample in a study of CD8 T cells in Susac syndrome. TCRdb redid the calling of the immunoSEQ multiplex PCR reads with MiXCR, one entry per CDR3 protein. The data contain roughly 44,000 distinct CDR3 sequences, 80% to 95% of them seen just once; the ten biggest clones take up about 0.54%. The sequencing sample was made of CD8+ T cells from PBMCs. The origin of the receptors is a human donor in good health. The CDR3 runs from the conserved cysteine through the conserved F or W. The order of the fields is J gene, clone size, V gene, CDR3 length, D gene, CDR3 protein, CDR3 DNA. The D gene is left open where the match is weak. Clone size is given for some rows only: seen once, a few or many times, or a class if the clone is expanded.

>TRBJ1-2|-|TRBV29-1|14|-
CSVPNRESNYGYTF
TGCAGCGTTCCAAACAGGGAGAGTAACTATGGCTACACCTTC
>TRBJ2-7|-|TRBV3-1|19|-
CASSGHQGKGVYASYEQYF
TGTGCCAGCAGCGGACATCAGGGGAAGGGGGTCTACGCCTCCTACGAGCAGTACTTC
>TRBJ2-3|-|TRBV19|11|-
CASSLSDTQYF
TGTGCCAGTAGTTTATCGGATACGCAGTATTTT
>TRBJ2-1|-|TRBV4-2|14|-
CASSQDIAAPEQFF
TGTGCCAGCAGCCAAGATATAGCGGCCCCAGAGCAGTTCTTC
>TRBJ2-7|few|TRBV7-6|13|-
CASSLDSSGEQYF
TGTGCCAGCAGCCTTGACAGTTCGGGGGAGCAGTACTTC
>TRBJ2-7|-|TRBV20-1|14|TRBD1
CSASRQGASYEQYF
TGCAGTGCCTCACGACAGGGGGCTTCCTACGAGCAGTACTTC
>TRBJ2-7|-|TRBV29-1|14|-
CSVESGERGYEQYF
TGCAGCGTTGAGAGTGGGGAGAGGGGGTACGAGCAGTACTTC
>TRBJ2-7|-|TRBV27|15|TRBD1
CASSSPGGSPYEQYF
TGTGCCAGCAGTTCCCCAGGGGGAAGTCCCTACGAGCAGTACTTC
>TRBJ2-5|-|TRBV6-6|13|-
CASSWAGRETQYF
TGTGCCAGCAGTTGGGCAGGGAGAGAGACCCAGTACTTC
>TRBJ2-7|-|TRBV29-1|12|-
CSVVPDSYEQYF
TGCAGCGTTGTCCCAGACAGCTACGAGCAGTACTTC
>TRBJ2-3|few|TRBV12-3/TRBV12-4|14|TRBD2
CASSLGLAGDTQYF
TGTGCCAGCAGTCTGGGACTAGCGGGAGATACGCAGTATTTT
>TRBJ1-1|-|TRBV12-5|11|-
CASGRGTEAFF
TGTGCTAGTGGTCGGGGCACTGAAGCTTTCTTT
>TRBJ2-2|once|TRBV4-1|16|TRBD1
CASSRLQGANTGELFF
TGCGCCAGCAGTCGACTCCAGGGGGCAAACACCGGGGAGCTGTTTTTT
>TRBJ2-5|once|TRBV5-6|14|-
CASSLYFQVETQYF
TGTGCCAGCAGCTTGTATTTTCAAGTCGAGACCCAGTACTTC
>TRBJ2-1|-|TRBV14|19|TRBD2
CASSQGPLASGATYNEQFF
TGTGCCAGCAGCCAGGGTCCTCTGGCTAGCGGGGCGACCTACAATGAGCAGTTCTTC
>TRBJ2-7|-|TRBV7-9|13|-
CASSLAFTYEQYF
TGTGCCAGCAGCTTAGCGTTTACCTACGAGCAGTACTTC
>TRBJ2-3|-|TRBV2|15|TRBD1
CASRKRTGGTDTQYF
TGTGCCAGCAGGAAAAGGACAGGGGGGACAGATACGCAGTATTTT
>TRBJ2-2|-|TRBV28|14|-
CASSPGADTGELFF
TGTGCCAGCAGCCCCGGGGCGGACACCGGGGAGCTGTTTTTT
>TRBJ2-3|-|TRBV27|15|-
CASSSLAGPADTQYF
TGTGCCAGCAGTTCCCTCGCTGGGCCCGCAGATACGCAGTATTTT
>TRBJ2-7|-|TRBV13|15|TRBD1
CASSPTGGTPYEQYF
TGTGCCAGCAGCCCCACAGGGGGAACACCCTACGAGCAGTACTTC
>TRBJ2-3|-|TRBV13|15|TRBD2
CASSQTGGPTDTQYF
TGTGCCAGCTCACAGACGGGAGGGCCCACAGATACGCAGTATTTT
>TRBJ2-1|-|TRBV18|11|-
CASSLPDEQFF
TGTGCCAGCTCACTCCCGGATGAGCAGTTCTTC
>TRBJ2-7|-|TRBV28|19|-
CASSLQGGVGGRISYEQYF
TGTGCCAGCAGCCTCCAGGGGGGGGTAGGCGGGAGGATAAGCTACGAGCAGTACTTC
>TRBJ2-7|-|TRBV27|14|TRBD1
CASSPGQARYEQYF
TGTGCCAGCAGTCCCGGACAGGCCCGTTACGAGCAGTACTTC
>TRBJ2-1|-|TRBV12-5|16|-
CASGLSTGGAYNEQFF
TGTGCTAGTGGTTTGTCTACAGGGGGGGCTTACAATGAGCAGTTCTTC
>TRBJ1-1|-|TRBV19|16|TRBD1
CASSTWTGGMNTEAFF
TGTGCCAGTAGTACCTGGACAGGGGGAATGAACACTGAAGCTTTCTTT
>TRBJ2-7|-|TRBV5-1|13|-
CASSSPGVYEQYF
TGCGCCAGCAGCTCCCCGGGGGTCTACGAGCAGTACTTC
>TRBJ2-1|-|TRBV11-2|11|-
CASSLSHEQFF
TGTGCCAGCAGCTTGTCCCATGAGCAGTTCTTC
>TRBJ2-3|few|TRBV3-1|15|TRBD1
CASSQGTGFTDTQYF
TGTGCCAGCAGCCAAGGGACAGGATTCACAGATACGCAGTATTTT
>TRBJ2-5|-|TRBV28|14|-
CASSLEGVQETQYF
TGTGCCAGCAGTTTAGAAGGGGTTCAAGAGACCCAGTACTTC
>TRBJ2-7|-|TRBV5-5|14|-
CASSPGDGPYEQYF
TGTGCCAGCAGCCCAGGGGACGGACCCTACGAGCAGTACTTC
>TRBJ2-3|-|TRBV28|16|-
CASSNPPSSSTDTQYF
TGTGCCAGCAGTAACCCTCCCAGTTCTAGCACAGATACGCAGTATTTT
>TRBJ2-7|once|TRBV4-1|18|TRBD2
CASSQETSGRGYSYEQYF
TGCGCCAGCAGCCAAGAAACTAGCGGGAGGGGTTACTCCTACGAGCAGTACTTC
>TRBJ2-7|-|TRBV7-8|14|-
CASSSLGDRNEQYF
TGTGCCAGCAGCTCTCTGGGGGATCGGAACGAGCAGTACTTC
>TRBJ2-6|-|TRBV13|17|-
CASSLLRTLSGANVLTF
TGTGCCAGCAGCTTATTGCGGACCCTCTCTGGGGCCAACGTCCTGACTTTC
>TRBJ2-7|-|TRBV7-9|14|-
CASRPGSSSYEQYF
TGTGCCAGCAGGCCGGGATCATCCTCCTACGAGCAGTACTTC
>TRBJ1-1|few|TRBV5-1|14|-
CASSLGAMNTEAFF
TGCGCCAGCAGCTTGGGGGCGATGAACACTGAAGCTTTCTTT
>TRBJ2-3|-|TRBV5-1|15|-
CASSSHPSEADTQYF
TGCGCCAGCAGCTCACATCCCTCCGAGGCAGATACGCAGTATTTT
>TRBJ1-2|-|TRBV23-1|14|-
CAGVSGRPHHGYTF
TGCGCCGGGGTAAGCGGGAGGCCGCACCATGGCTACACCTTC
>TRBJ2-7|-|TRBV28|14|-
CASSLLGRGYEQYF
TGTGCCAGCAGTTTACTCGGTCGGGGCTACGAGCAGTACTTC
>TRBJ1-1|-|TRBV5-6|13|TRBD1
CASSSGTGLEAFF
TGTGCCAGCAGTTCTGGGACAGGACTTGAAGCTTTCTTT
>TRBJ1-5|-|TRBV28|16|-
CASSPQKYGQEQPQHF
TGTGCCAGCAGTCCCCAAAAGTACGGGCAAGAGCAGCCCCAGCATTTT
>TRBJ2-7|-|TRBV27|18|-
CASSPLESFPGRNYEQYF
TGTGCCAGCAGTCCACTCGAGTCTTTTCCGGGACGGAACTACGAGCAGTACTTC
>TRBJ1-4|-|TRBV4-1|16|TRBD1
CASSQGRSTGREKLFF
TGCGCCAGCAGCCAAGGTCGCTCGACAGGGAGGGAAAAACTGTTTTTT
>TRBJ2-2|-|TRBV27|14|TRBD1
CASDRGRWGGELFF
TGTGCCTCCGACAGGGGGCGGTGGGGCGGGGAGCTGTTTTTT
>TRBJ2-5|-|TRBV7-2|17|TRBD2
CASSLGGTSGLQETQYF
TGTGCCAGCAGCTTGGGCGGGACTAGCGGACTGCAAGAGACCCAGTACTTC
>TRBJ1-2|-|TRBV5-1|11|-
CASSADYGYTF
TGCGCCAGCAGCGCTGACTATGGCTACACCTTC
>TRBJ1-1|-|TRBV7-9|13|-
CASLGAGSAEAFF
TGTGCCAGTCTTGGGGCAGGGAGCGCTGAAGCTTTCTTT
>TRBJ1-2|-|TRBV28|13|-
CASSISDSTGYTF
TGTGCCAGCAGTATTTCGGACAGTACCGGCTACACCTTC
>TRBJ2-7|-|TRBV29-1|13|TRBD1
CSVRTGDGYEQYF
TGCAGCGTTAGGACAGGGGATGGGTACGAGCAGTACTTC
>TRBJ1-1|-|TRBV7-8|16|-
CASSLLGPAGNTEAFF
TGTGCCAGCAGCTTACTTGGACCAGCAGGGAACACTGAAGCTTTCTTT
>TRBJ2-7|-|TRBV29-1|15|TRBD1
CSVEDTDRVGYEQYF
TGCAGCGTTGAAGACACCGACAGGGTGGGCTACGAGCAGTACTTC